This TCR beta chain was recovered during a study of regulatory T cells in long-lasting Graves disease. This CDR3 comprises 12 residues. V shed 1 base, J shed 9 bases, and the junction held 6 bases outside the gene matches. Germline CDR1 DFQATT, CDR2 SNEGSKA (reference sequence). In building TCR beta libraries, iRepertoire HTBI primers were used together with Arm-PCR of CDR3 regions. TCRdb reanalysed the multiplex PCR reads using MiXCR and keeps one entry per CDR3 protein. The sample lists about 440,000 distinct CDR3 sequences; 15% to 20% were seen once. Time point indicated: newly diagnosed GD, antithyroid drugs for less than 3 months. PBMC-extracted RNA yielded the TCR library. This clonotype has at least ten counts. These data were also filed under a second study, of T cells in Graves' hyperthyroidism and ophthalmopathy.

V is TRBV20-1 and J is TRBJ2-7, with TRBD1 matching 7 bases. The TCR comes from a woman in her twenties or thirties with Graves disease. The starting material was peripheral blood mononuclear cells (PBMCs), obtained at new diagnosis, from a patient treated with antithyroid drugs. As DNA, the CDR3 is TGCAGTGCTAGAGTTCAAGGGGGCGCGCAGTACTTC. Amino acid sequence: CSARVQGGAQYF.